The 14 T cell receptor beta chains reported below all come from one sample, sequenced in a study of Ad26.COV2.S vaccination and SARS-CoV-2 variants. Treatment defined: 15 to 20 received Ad26.COV2.S at low or high dose, single or two shots; 5 received placebo; per-sample allocation not given. The study sampled participants on day 63 after the first vaccine or placebo injection. Libraries were prepared by immunoSEQ multiplex PCR; TCRdb keeps only in-frame clonotypes and omits some of them. The table includes roughly 300,000 clones, roughly nine tenths detected once. This specimen consisted of peripheral blood, obtained in a trial of Ad26.COV2.S vaccine versus placebo. The origin of the receptors is a person aged 18-65 years who received the Ad26.COV2.S COVID-19 vaccine or a placebo.

V usage is TRBV5-4 and J usage is TRBJ2-1; D possibly matches TRBD1 or TRBD2 (5 bases each). V lost 2 bases and J lost 9, with 12 bases in between. The germline gives CDR1 SGHNT, CDR2 YYREEE (reference sequence). This CDR3 is built from 13 residues. DNA for the CDR3: TGTGCCAGCAGCTTAGAGGGGACCTCTGAGCAGTTCTTC. Protein sequence: CASSLEGTSEQFF.

This clone showed up many times. The chain uses TRBV3-1 (or the pseudogene TRBV3-2) and TRBJ2-7, with TRBD1 as a possible D gene (6 bases). The CDR3 is 15 residues long. V lost 4 bases and J lost 1, with 14 bases in between. Per the germline V gene, CDR1 is LGHDT and CDR2 is YNNKEL (reference sequence). This CDR3 is CASSRQLQGSYEQYF. The CDR3 bases are TGTGCCAGCAGCCGTCAACTGCAGGGGTCCTACGAGCAGTACTTC.

This clone has only one observation. The chain couples TRBV28 to TRBJ1-6, with TRBD1 as a possible D gene (5 bases). V dropped 11 bases and J dropped 4 bases, with 9 bases sitting between them. The germline gives CDR1 MDHEN, CDR2 SYDVKM. This CDR3 region has 12 residues. CDR3 coding DNA: TGTGCCGCGGGGGATTATAATTCACCCCTCCACTTT. It translates to CAAGDYNSPLHF.

The gene calls are TRBV5-1 and TRBJ2-4; TRBD1 or TRBD2 may be the D gene (5 bases each). Germline lookup yields CDR1 SGHRS and CDR2 YFSETQ. This CDR3 comprises 16 residues. The V end lost 4 bases, the J end lost 3 bases, and 17 bases lay between the germline ends. CDR3 amino acids: CASSPVRDEGKNIQYF. As DNA, the CDR3 is TGCGCCAGCAGCCCAGTCAGGGATGAGGGCAAAAACATTCAGTACTTC.

J is TRBJ1-4 and V is TRBV30, with D perhaps matching TRBD1 (6 bases). The V end was cut by 3 bases, the J end by 8 bases, with 10 bases between. The CDR3 totals 12 residues. Per germline, CDR1 GTSNPN and CDR2 SVGIG (reference sequence). CDR3 region: CAWRIQGEKLFF. Here the CDR3 DNA reads TGTGCCTGGAGAATTCAGGGGGAAAAACTGTTTTTT.

The chain joins TRBV6-5 to TRBJ1-1; D is uncertain. V lost 3 bases to trimming and J lost 1 base, with 6 bases between them. CDR1 and CDR2 from the germline V gene are MNHEY and SVGAGI. The length of the CDR3 is 13 residues. CDR3 protein: CASSYGPNTEAFF. CDR3 nucleotides: TGTGCCAGCAGTTATGGACCGAACACTGAAGCTTTCTTT.

Worth noting for this clone: This specimen includes other DNA sequences encoding the same CDR3. The chain is built from TRBV9 and TRBJ2-1; D not resolved. Between the trimmed V and J ends, which lost 2 bases and 7 bases, there was a span of 4 bases. The CDR3 extends over 11 amino acids. Germline V gives CDR1 SGDLS, CDR2 YYNGEE. The CDR3 sequence is CASSVNNEQFF. The DNA of the CDR3 is TGTGCCAGCAGCGTGAATAATGAGCAGTTCTTC. Together with reference TRBV9 and TRBJ2-1, the CDR3 gives the full variable domain: DSGVTQTPKHLITATGQRVTLRCSPRSGDLSVYWYQQSLDQGLQFLIQYYNGEERAKGNILERFSAQQFPDLHSELNLSSLELGDSALYFCASSVNNEQFFGPGTRLTVL.

This rearrangement joins TRBV19 to TRBJ2-5; TRBD2 matches 9 bases. V lost 4 bases, J lost 5 bases, and 8 bases stayed unmatched. From germline, CDR1 is LNHDA and CDR2 SQIVND (reference sequence). The CDR3 extends over 15 amino acids. CDR3: CASSNAGGPWETQYF. The CDR3, as DNA: TGTGCCAGTAGTAACGCGGGGGGGCCTTGGGAGACCCAGTACTTC. Drawing the rest from reference TRBV19 and TRBJ2-5, the complete variable domain is DGGITQSPKYLFRKEGQNVTLSCEQNLNHDAMYWYRQDPGQGLRLIYYSQIVNDFQKGDIAEGYSVSREKKESFPLTVTSAQKNPTAFYLCASSNAGGPWETQYFGPGTRLLVL.

The chain recombines TRBV6-4 with TRBJ2-1, with 11 bases lining up with TRBD2. The CDR3 extends over 14 amino acids. Trimming at V came to 4 bases and at J to 8 bases, leaving 4 bases not matched to a gene. In germline, CDR1 is MRHNA, CDR2 SNTAGT. Here the CDR3 DNA reads TGTGCCAGCAGTGGGGCTAGCGGGAGGCATGAGCAGTTCTTC. Translating gives CASSGASGRHEQFF.

V and J are TRBV7-2 and TRBJ1-6, with 7 nucleotides matching TRBD1. Germline V gene lookup returns CDR1 SGHTA and CDR2 FQGNSA. V was clipped by 2 bases and J by 5 bases; unmatched bases: 3. CDR3 length: 15 residues. This CDR3 is CASSLFGQDNSPLHF. As DNA, the CDR3 is TGTGCCAGCAGCTTATTCGGACAGGATAATTCACCCCTCCACTTT. The full variable domain, completed using reference TRBV7-2 and TRBJ1-6, is GAGVSQSPSNKVTEKGKDVELRCDPISGHTALYWYRQSLGQGLEFLIYFQGNSAPDKSGLPSDRFSAERTGGSVSTLTIQRTQQEDSAVYLCASSLFGQDNSPLHFGNGTRLTVT.

This chain connects TRBV19 to TRBJ2-2, with no clear D. This CDR3 comprises 14 residues. Germline V gene data show CDR1 as LNHDA and CDR2 as SQIVND (reference sequence). The V gene lost 7 bases and the J gene lost 5 bases, with 14 bases spanning the gap. The CDR3 coding sequence is TGTGCCAGTAATTCTAAGCAGTGGACCGGGGAGCTGTTTTTT. Translating it yields CASNSKQWTGELFF.

J is TRBJ2-5 and V is TRBV5-1; D may be TRBD1 or TRBD2 (5 bases each). Germline values: CDR1 SGHRS, CDR2 YFSETQ. This CDR3 is built from 14 residues. Trimming took 3 bases from V and 3 from J, leaving 12 bases between them. The CDR3 DNA follows: TGCGCCAGCAGCTCCGGGACCGTGGAAGAGACCCAGTACTTC. Its translation: CASSSGTVEETQYF.

J is TRBJ2-3 and V is TRBV6-2 or TRBV6-3; D gene unclear. CDR3 length: 12 amino acids. Deletions cut 2 bases from V and 6 bases from J, with 6 bases between. Germline V gives CDR1 MNHEY, CDR2 SVGEGT. DNA for the CDR3: TGTGCCAGCAGTTACCGGGCCGATACGCAGTATTTT. This codes for CASSYRADTQYF.

The CDR3 is CASGLGSGGPTYEQYF. The CDR3 DNA reads TGTGCTAGTGGTTTGGGCAGCGGGGGCCCTACCTACGAGCAGTACTTC. The chain combines TRBV12-5 with TRBJ2-7, with TRBD2 matching over 8 bases. The germline gives CDR1 LGHNT, CDR2 FRNRAP. The length of the CDR3 is 16 residues. V lost 1 base to trimming and J lost 2 bases; unmatched junction nucleotides: 7.